This T cell receptor beta chain was retrieved from a study of cytomegalovirus exposure and HLA in healthy donors (dated by TCRdb to between 2016 and 2019). For context, the study as a whole: In an earlier analysis of 587 of the donors, 276 Gb of sequence data and 100 million or so unique TCR beta sequences from 180 million or so T cells were reported. An earlier analysis of nearly 600 of the donors applied high-throughput TCR beta sequencing to assess whether each TCR beta V gene segment acted as functional or pseudogenic. The number of typed donors differed by locus: about 620-640 for A, B, C, DRB1 and DQB1; approximately 540 for DQA1; approximately 600 for DPA1; and around 490 for DPB1. A separate validation cohort of 100 to 150 different subjects was used in addition to the 666-subject first cohort. An early release covering about 600 HLA-typed donors comprised about 310 gigabases of sequencing data and around 80 million unique TCR sequences. Among about 400 genotyped donors of the cohort, an average of approximately 240,000 unique TCR beta nucleotide sequences was sequenced per donor, of which about 19% were non-productive. High-throughput TCR immunosequencing, statistical association of individual TCRs with disease status, and machine learning were combined to predict cytomegalovirus infection status. The study used immunosequencing to profile the T cell repertoires of approximately 650 subjects and linked those repertoires to cytomegalovirus serostatus. All discovery cohort repertoires had been generated using a single sequencing platform. Roughly 5 DR-DQ haplotypes were handled as single units for association and clustering, since linkage in the cohort was strong. The study aimed to test whether signatures of past pathogen exposure could be identified by cataloging public T cell receptors. In a later analysis, previously published TCR beta repertoires from 500 to 750 donors were re-analyzed and high-resolution HLA genotyping was added so that TCR occurrence patterns could be studied. Donor age, sex, ethnicity and CMV serostatus were compiled together with the repertoire data. Among the roughly 380 genotyped donors, more than 70% belonged to the genetic ancestry cluster associated with self-reported Caucasian donors. Rather than using new phenotypic data, the later analysis identified candidate immune exposures from TCR beta sequences and from how often those sequences occurred across donors. Class I and class II HLA loci were covered by the typing at four-digit resolution. A later genetic analysis used genome-wide SNP genotypes for about 55% of the 666 donors, treating that subset as a discovery cohort. Study-wide conclusions, independent of this receptor: According to a later analysis, TCR association rates differed among HLA loci, with DRB1 alleles showing the most associated TCRs and HLA-C alleles showing the fewest. Sequencing depth was assumed to be roughly uniform across donors in the presence/absence analyses, though that assumption may not hold. In this cohort, only TCR beta chains were sequenced, and detectable features were limited by the absence of alpha or paired-chain data. When HLA alleles, especially DR and DQ, strongly co-occurred, attributing TCR associations to individual alleles was difficult. In a later analysis, HLA-associated TCR beta chains were found to be more clonally expanded and to have lower generation probabilities than equally common non-associated chains. The classifier was reported to diagnose cytomegalovirus status with high specificity and sensitivity in both the original cohort and the validation cohort. Approximately 16 rarely observed V segments, including chromosome 9 orphons, were excluded from the earlier analysis of just under 600 of the donors because counts were too low. In a later genetic analysis, fewer N-insertions in productive TCRs were reported among donors in an Asian-associated ancestry cluster than the 666-donor mean. Because the 87-base-pair reads could not distinguish some IMGT-functional V segments, including TRBV6-2 and TRBV6-3, those segments were excluded. In the study, some 160 TCR beta chains were listed as associated with cytomegalovirus. In an earlier analysis of more than 450 of the donors, most TCR beta V segments were observed in productive rearrangements about 90% or about 30% of the time, broadly matching IMGT annotations. In vitro tests confirmed that a few of the cytomegalovirus-associated TCR beta chains recognize cytomegalovirus antigens. For the cohort, immune exposure information was limited to CMV serostatus. A further reported finding was that TCR beta sequences accurately predicted the HLA-A and HLA-B alleles for most subjects in the first cohort. A cluster of highly shared sequence variants was judged likely to represent a technical artifact of the sequencing pipeline. Linkage disequilibrium might explain the correlated functional status among segregating V segments, but an unknown experimental factor could not be ruled out. A later analysis reported that several top co-occurrence clusters appeared linked to parvovirus B19, influenza, CMV and Epstein-Barr virus. Most CMV-associated TCR beta chains appeared to be HLA-restricted in a later analysis, and the HLA associations seemed to be driven largely by CMV exposure. A later genetic analysis associated a missense DCLRE1C variant with V-gene and J-gene trimming of TCR beta chains, and an independent cohort replicated the association. The authors suggested that the approach could potentially be extended to other disease states and immunological phenotypes. A later analysis associated around 16,000 TCR beta sequences with specific HLA alleles at a false discovery rate of 0.05. Across donors, most TCR sequences were observed very rarely, whereas some public TCRs were present in many individuals. Because HLA typing was missing for some donors at each locus, association tests included only the typed subset.

The library was prepared using the immunoSEQ multiplex PCR assay. For the multiplex PCR, a mixture combining 60 forward primers for TCR Vbeta segments and 13 reverse primers for TCR Jbeta segments was used. A multiplex PCR assay on genomic DNA amplified the CDR3 region of rearranged TCR beta genes. The amplified TCR beta libraries were sequenced on the Illumina HiSeq System as 87-base-pair reads. The authors' analysis ran thus. A later analysis counted 65 million to 90 million unique TCR beta chains across the 666 repertoires, and roughly 11 million of these chains were shared by at least two donors. A nearest-neighbor algorithm error-corrected the raw reads and collapsed the reads into unique sequences, merging closely related sequences to remove PCR and sequencing errors. To assign V, D and J gene segments, CDR3 sequences were aligned to IMGT reference sequences. For a sequence to be retained, a match of at least six nucleotides was required to both a V gene segment and a J gene segment. A rearrangement was called productive if the CDR3 had no stop codons and remained in frame with V and J, and every other rearrangement was called non-productive. Following IMGT convention, CDR3 was defined as the stretch from the second conserved V-encoded cysteine up to the conserved J-encoded phenylalanine. In an earlier analysis of 500 to 650 of the donors, sequences lacking an unambiguous match to a single V gene segment were excluded. An earlier analysis of a few hundred of the donors classified V segments as functional when productive rearrangements were above 56.7% and as segregating when the standard deviation between donors was above 5%. A statistical classification framework was developed to diagnose cytomegalovirus status using the catalog of TCR beta chain sequences. In a later analysis, V and J genes were assigned by comparing TCR nucleotide sequences against IMGT/GENE-DB human TR gene sequences. Using the TCRdist pipeline, a later analysis assigned CDR3 sequences along with most-parsimonious VDJ recombination scenarios. In a later analysis, each TCR beta chain was defined by its CDR3 amino acid sequence together with its V-gene family, and reads without a unique V-gene family were excluded. As a way to deal with suspected cross-contamination and a sequencing artifact, a later analysis dropped 450 to 600 nucleotide sequences that were highly shared and had low generation probability. For each public chain, a later analysis derived a clonal expansion index from normalized ranks of inferred template counts within each repertoire. In a later analysis, generation probabilities were computed with a VDJ recombination model fitted to out-of-frame rearrangements, and the resulting probabilities were checked against IGoR. In a later analysis, hypergeometric tests were used to score TCR-TCR, TCR-HLA and TCR-CMV co-occurrence, with a repertoire-size bias correction applied to TCR pairs. A later analysis estimated false discovery rates by permuting HLA or CMV assignments 20 times. In a later analysis, co-occurring TCRs were grouped using DBSCAN, and TCRdist sequence similarity was added for clustering within HLA-allele-positive subsets. Repertoires with fewer than 30,000 or more than 120,000 public chains were left out of co-occurrence clustering, as were about five repertoires with anomalous nucleotide sharing. In TCRdb, the immuneACCESS table is reduced to in-frame sequences with V and J assigned. These tables do not hold every clone; where another copy was compared, an unresolved V gene accounts for under half, and the others remain unexplained. Clone size and the V and J calls come from that table; the DNA yielded D and trimming. The table for this sample lists some 190,000 clones; 65% to 85% of them were counted only once. The biggest ten clones account for approximately 2.9% of the sample.

Remarks on this clone: No antigen is known for it. No per-base quality is available; no much larger clone lies one base away.

The cysteine opens and the phenylalanine closes a CDR3 of 15 amino acids. Of all the DNA, just the CDR3 is kept, 45 bases in frame from base 1. CDR1 SGHDT and CDR2 YYEEEE were looked up in the germline V gene. V drops 0 bases and J drops 2 bases, leaving 9 bases in between. The cohort consisted of more than 650 healthy bone marrow donors. Cohort members were all nominally healthy when sampled, although unrecorded immune exposures were likely present. The donor was CMV seronegative and was included in the group of 352 seronegative cohort members. Each donor provided a peripheral blood sample, and peripheral blood mononuclear cells were used for TCR beta sequencing. The Qiagen DNeasy Blood Extraction Kit was used to extract genomic DNA from the blood cell samples.

The sequenced sample consisted of PBMCs. This sequence uses TRBV5-6 and TRBJ1-3, and possibly TRBD1, on 6 matching bases. The clonotype was recovered from a female donor in good health and CMV-seronegative. The CDR3 reads CASSLAGAAGNTIYF. The nucleotide sequence is TGTGCCAGCAGCTTGGCAGGGGCGGCTGGAAACACCATATATTTT.